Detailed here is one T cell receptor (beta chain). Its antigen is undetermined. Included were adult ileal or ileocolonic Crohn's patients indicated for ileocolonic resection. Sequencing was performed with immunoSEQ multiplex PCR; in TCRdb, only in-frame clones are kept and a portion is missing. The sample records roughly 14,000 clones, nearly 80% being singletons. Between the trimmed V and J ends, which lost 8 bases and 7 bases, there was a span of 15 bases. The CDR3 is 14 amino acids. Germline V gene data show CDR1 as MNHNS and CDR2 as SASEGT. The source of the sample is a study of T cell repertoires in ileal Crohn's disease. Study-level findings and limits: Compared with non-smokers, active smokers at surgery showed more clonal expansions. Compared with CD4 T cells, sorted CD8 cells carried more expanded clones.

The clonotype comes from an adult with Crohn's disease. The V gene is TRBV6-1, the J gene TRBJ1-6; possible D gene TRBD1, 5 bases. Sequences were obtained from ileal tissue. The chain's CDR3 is CASDPDRMNSPLHF. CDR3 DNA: TGTGCCAGCGACCCCGACAGAATGAATTCACCCCTCCACTTT.